This T cell receptor (beta chain) was recovered during a study of T cell repertoires in cytomegalovirus infection (dated by TCRdb to between 2017 and 2020). Concerning the study at large: Because public TCR beta signatures pointed to carriage of CMV infection together with the matching HLA type, the HLA type of each donor mattered for the analysis.

For sequencing, an Illumina HiSeq 1500 was employed. TCRdb reprocessing: public reads trimmed at Q25 with fastp, clones called with MiXCR, in-frame beta chains kept. Every CDR3 protein is listed once, alongside the most common genes and DNA of its rows. The sample table shows under 600,000 distinct CDR3 sequences, and about 15% are seen once. The ten most abundant clones make up approximately 24% of the sample. The germline V gene encodes CDR1 SGHDT and CDR2 YYEEEE. The CDR3 goes from the cysteine to the phenylalanine over 15 residues. Only the CDR3 region is kept as DNA, spanning 45 bases read in frame from base 1. The V end loses 2 bases and the J end loses 1 base, and a stretch of 13 bases separates them. This clonotype was seen ten or more times. Its antigen target is currently unknown. Base qualities were left out, and no much larger clone turns up one base away. General findings and caveats noted by the study authors: Carriers of CMV infection plus the relevant HLA type were discriminated by the cumulative frequency of public TCR beta family members in the study cohort and in an independent 352-donor cohort. The ex vivo response was dominated by HLA-C-restricted CMV-specific TCR beta clonotypes, which also provided the single most frequent clonotype in two of eight donors.

This sequence was found in a human donor in good health (CMV status not recorded). Some clones in this sample may be carry-over from other donors' samples. The chain couples TRBV5-6 to TRBJ2-7, with the D gene uncertain. Sequenced sample: CD8+ T cells from PBMCs. The CDR3 region reads CASSFRNRASYEQYF. The DNA reads as follows: TGTGCCAGCAGCTTCAGGAACAGAGCTTCCTACGAGCAGTACTTC.